The next 5 T cell receptor beta chains were all read from a single sample in a study of technical replicates of blood from a few donors. Using immunoSEQ multiplex PCR, the repertoire was profiled, and TCRdb retains in-frame clones only, with some absent. Counted here are about 12,000 clones, over 85% occurring once; the ten biggest clones make up 6.5% to 8.5%. Specimen: PBMCs. These receptors were collected from a human donor in good health.

The rearrangement uses TRBV5-1 and TRBJ1-5, with D unclear. CDR1 and CDR2 (germline): SGHRS, YFSETQ. The CDR3 loop spans 13 amino acids. Trimming cost V 4 bases and J 6 bases, with 11 bases left between them. The CDR3 nucleotides read TGCGCCAGCAGCCCGGCGGAAGGTCAGCCCCAGCATTTT. This codes for CASSPAEGQPQHF.

The gene calls are TRBV7-2 and TRBJ2-1; possible D gene TRBD2, 6 bases. V lost 7 bases to trimming and J lost 8 bases, with 21 bases between them. Germline V gene data show CDR1 as SGHTA and CDR2 as FQGNSA. The CDR3 sequence is 15 residues long. The CDR3 loop reads CASILQPGLGDEQFF. The CDR3 nucleotides are TGTGCCAGCATCCTACAACCGGGACTGGGCGATGAGCAGTTCTTC.

V is TRBV28 and J is TRBJ2-7; 9 bases map to TRBD1. V gave up 3 bases and J gave up 9 bases; unmatched junction bases: 9. CDR3 size: 14 residues. Germline V CDR1 and CDR2: MDHEN, SYDVKM. CDR3 amino acids: CASSLRDRDLGQYF. CDR3 sequence (DNA): TGTGCCAGCAGTTTGCGGGACAGGGACTTGGGGCAGTACTTC.

The gene calls are TRBV10-3 and TRBJ1-5; no clear D. Germline loops: CDR1 ENHRY, CDR2 SYGVKD. The CDR3 sequence is 14 residues long. Trimming pared 4 bases from V and 2 bases from J, leaving 9 bases between. CDR3 coding DNA: TGTGCCATCAGTGTTGCGCAGGGCAATCAGCCCCAGCATTTT. This sequence encodes CAISVAQGNQPQHF.

The V and J genes are TRBV7-8 and TRBJ2-3; a weak D match, TRBD2 (5 bases). Germline V CDR1 and CDR2: SGHVS, FQNEAQ. The CDR3 runs to 12 residues. V was shortened by 6 bases and J by 7 bases, with 11 bases between the two germline ends. The CDR3 DNA reads as TGTGCCAGCAGTCTGGGCGGGTATACGCAGTATTTT. It translates to CASSLGGYTQYF.